The 13 T cell receptor beta chains below come from one sample, sequenced in a study of blood T cells in healthy people across ages. Using a J-beta primer mix together with a sample-barcoded 5' primer, a second PCR was run for 7 to 11 cycles. TCRdb reprocessed the 5' RACE reads with MiXCR, giving one entry per CDR3 protein. Of about 1.4 million distinct CDR3 sequences listed, around 59% are singletons. Specimen: blood. Receptor source: a man younger than 30 in good health.

The chain carries TRBV2 and TRBJ1-2, with a tentative D call TRBD1 (6 bases). The CDR3 extends over 16 amino acids. Per the germline V gene, CDR1 is SNHLY and CDR2 is FYNNEI. V gave up 1 base and J gave up 11 bases, with 23 bases separating them. CDR3 loop: CASSEVDLGTGGGYTF. Here the CDR3 DNA reads TGTGCCAGCAGTGAAGTTGATTTGGGGACCGGGGGCGGTTACACCTTC.

This clonotype appeared once. The V call is TRBV20-1, the J call TRBJ2-1; TRBD1 is a possible D gene (7 bases). The germline V and J ends were trimmed by 5 bases and 5 bases, with 19 bases remaining between them. Germline V gene sequence: CDR1 DFQATT, CDR2 SNEGSKA (reference sequence). This CDR3 has 15 residues. In DNA, the CDR3 is TGCAGTGCTCCCCTTTACAGGGGCGGGAACAATGAGCAGTTCTTC. Amino acid sequence: CSAPLYRGGNNEQFF.

A few counts support this clonotype. The chain has TRBV29-1 and TRBJ2-5; possible D gene TRBD2, 6 bases. This CDR3 has 13 residues. CDR1 is SQVTM, CDR2 ANQGSEA, per germline. Trimming cost V 0 bases and J 10 bases, with 15 bases left between them. The CDR3 region has the DNA TGCAGCGTTGAAGATCGGCGGGGTTGGGGCCAGTACTTC. Translating it yields CSVEDRRGWGQYF.

This clonotype occurred a few times. This rearrangement joins TRBV4-2 to TRBJ2-1; D possibly corresponds to TRBD2 (5 bases). The germline CDR1 and CDR2 sequences are LGHNA and YNFKEQ. The V end lost 0 bases, the J end lost 5 bases, and 8 bases lay between the germline ends. This CDR3 region has 14 residues. The CDR3: CASSQDVTNNEQFF. CDR3 coding DNA: TGTGCCAGCAGCCAAGACGTGACTAACAATGAGCAGTTCTTC.

The chain couples TRBV10-3 to TRBJ2-7; 7 nucleotides match TRBD1. Trimming took 11 bases from V and 7 from J; bases not matched to a gene: 11. The germline CDR1 and CDR2 sequences are ENHRY and SYGVKD. There are 12 residues in the CDR3. The CDR3 region has the DNA TGTGCCGTCCGGGACAGACAGAAGGAGCAGTACTTC. Translation gives CAVRDRQKEQYF.

The chain has TRBV7-2 and TRBJ2-1; tentatively, D is TRBD1 or TRBD2 (5 bases each). Germline values: CDR1 SGHTA, CDR2 FQGNSA. The V end was cut by 6 bases, the J end by 7 bases, with 19 bases between. The CDR3 sequence is 15 residues long. The CDR3 nucleotides read TGTGCCAGCAGAACTCCGGGACCGGGCCATAATGAGCAGTTCTTC. It encodes CASRTPGPGHNEQFF.

This clonotype was found a few times. The chain has TRBV5-6 and TRBJ2-7, with D possibly TRBD1 on 6 matching bases. Germline V gives CDR1 SGHDT, CDR2 YYEEEE. Deletions cut 5 bases from V and 2 bases from J, with 14 bases between. The CDR3 covers 14 residues. The CDR3 here is CASRPQGTPYEQYF. CDR3 coding DNA: TGTGCCAGCAGGCCACAGGGAACTCCCTACGAGCAGTACTTC.

V and J are TRBV10-3 and TRBJ2-3, with TRBD2 matching over 7 bases. Germline trimming cut 2 bases from V and 1 base from J; bases unmatched to any gene: 0. This CDR3 region has 14 residues. Germline V lookup: CDR1 ENHRY, CDR2 SYGVKD. CDR3 nucleotide sequence: TGTGCCATCAGTGAGGGACTAGGCACAGATACGCAGTATTTT. It is translated as CAISEGLGTDTQYF.

This clonotype was counted only a few times. This chain joins TRBV10-3 and TRBJ2-7, with D hard to call. The germline V gene encodes CDR1 ENHRY and CDR2 SYGVKD. The CDR3 is 14 residues long. V was cut by 4 bases and J by 0 bases, with 10 bases left in between. CDR3 in DNA: TGTGCCATCAGTGGGGAACAGCTCTCCTACGAGCAGTACTTC. This translates into CAISGEQLSYEQYF.

The gene calls are TRBV21-1 and TRBJ2-7; the table calls TRBD2, which could not be checked here. TRBV21-1 is labeled a pseudogene. The CDR3 consists of 16 residues. CDR3 loop: CASSGTRTSGGYEQYF. Here the CDR3 DNA reads TGTGCCAGCAGCGGCACAAGGACTAGCGGGGGTTACGAGCAGTACTTC.

This clonotype was counted between two and nine times. V and J are TRBV7-2 and TRBJ2-3, with D perhaps matching TRBD2 (6 bases). The CDR3 runs to 16 residues. V was cut by 5 bases and J by 2 bases, with 17 bases left in between. Per the germline V gene, CDR1 is SGHTA and CDR2 is FQGNSA. For the CDR3, the DNA is TGTGCCAGCAGCGACGACCGGGGGTCATACACAGATACGCAGTATTTT. Protein: CASSDDRGSYTDTQYF.

V gene TRBV20-1 combines with J gene TRBJ2-3; 7 bases agree with TRBD1. Germline-derived CDR1 and CDR2 are DFQATT and SNEGSKA (reference sequence). After removal of 6 bases from V and 2 bases from J, the junction contained 11 bases not matched to a gene. CDR3 size: 15 residues. The CDR3 bases are TGCAGTGCACCAGACCCGGGACAGAACACAGATACGCAGTATTTT. This codes for CSAPDPGQNTDTQYF.

The table lists this clonotype with a few counts. The chain is built from TRBV7-8 and TRBJ2-4, with 13 positions matching TRBD2. The DNA matches TRBJ2-7 better at its end, which makes the J call doubtful. CDR3 length: 15 amino acids. The germline CDR1 and CDR2 sequences are SGHVS and FQNEAQ. The CDR3 nucleotides read TGTGCCAGCAGCTCGACTAGCGGGAGGACCTACGAGCAGTACTTC. Its translation is CASSSTSGRTYEQYF.